What follows are 19 T cell receptor beta chains derived from one specimen sequenced in a study of blood T cell repertoires in COVID-19. Clones were read by immunoSEQ multiplex PCR, and TCRdb kept only the in-frame ones, dropping some. This table holds 23,000 or so clones, around 82% found once. The specimen sequenced was peripheral blood. These receptors were collected from a man in his forties with acute or convalescent COVID-19.

This clone was picked up one time. V and J are TRBV30 and TRBJ1-2; 9 bases map to TRBD1. J was trimmed by 7 bases and V by 4 bases; bases with no gene match: 7. The CDR3 has 13 residues. CDR1 is GTSNPN and CDR2 is SVGIG in the germline V gene (reference sequence). CDR3 in DNA: TGTGCCTGGAACGGACAGGGGAATGCTGGCTACACCTTC. Its protein product is CAWNGQGNAGYTF.

The chain is built from TRBV27 and TRBJ1-2; the D gene is possibly TRBD1 (5 bases). V was clipped by 4 bases and J by 2 bases, with 5 bases between them. This CDR3 spans 12 amino acids. Germline CDR1 reads MNHEY; CDR2 reads SMNVEV (reference sequence). The CDR3 DNA reads TGTGCCAGCAGTTCAGGGAACTATGGCTACACCTTC. Its translation is CASSSGNYGYTF.

The genes are TRBV24-1 and TRBJ1-4; 9 bases agree with TRBD1. V gave up 2 bases and J gave up 6 bases; unmatched junction bases: 6. The CDR3 spans 16 residues. Germline V gene lookup returns CDR1 KGHDR and CDR2 SFDVKD. The CDR3 DNA sequence: TGTGCCACCAGTGATTCTCAGACAGGGGGATATGAAAAACTGTTTTTT. It translates to CATSDSQTGGYEKLFF.

CDR3 bases: TGTGCCAGCCGAGGGGACAGCTCTGGAAACACCATATATTTT. Translated, it gives CASRGDSSGNTIYF. This chain joins TRBV6-5 and TRBJ1-3, with 7 positions matching TRBD1. The CDR3 spans 14 residues. V shed 8 bases and J 0 bases; nucleotides not matched to a gene: 4. The V gene's germline CDR1 is MNHEY and CDR2 SVGAGI.

CDR3 sequence reads: CATSDWTVKNGYTF. CDR3 coding DNA: TGTGCCACCAGTGATTGGACTGTGAAGAATGGCTACACCTTC. This chain connects TRBV24-1 to TRBJ1-2; no firm D call. The CDR3 extends over 14 amino acids. The V gene lost 2 bases and the J gene lost 6 bases, with 12 bases spanning the gap. The germline CDR1 and CDR2 sequences are KGHDR and SFDVKD.

V gene TRBV6-5 combines with J gene TRBJ1-2; possible D gene TRBD1, 5 bases. Germline V lookup: CDR1 MNHEY, CDR2 SVGAGI. This CDR3 contains 14 residues. Trimming shortened V by 6 bases and J by 6 bases, and 17 bases separated the two germline ends. CDR3 sequence reads: CASSYGHPRDGYTF. CDR3 nucleotide sequence: TGTGCCAGCAGCTACGGACACCCCAGGGATGGCTACACCTTC.

This chain joins TRBV6-5 and TRBJ1-2, with TRBD1 matching 9 bases. CDR1 and CDR2 (germline): MNHEY, SVGAGI. J gave up 4 bases and V 6 bases, and 9 bases lay outside the gene matches. This CDR3 spans 15 amino acids. CDR3 DNA sequence: TGTGCCAGCAGCTCCGGGACAGGGACGTCCTATGGCTACACCTTC. Translation gives CASSSGTGTSYGYTF.

This sequence joins TRBV19 and TRBJ1-3; TRBD1 matches at 11 bases. Germline CDR1 and CDR2: LNHDA and SQIVND (reference sequence). V dropped 8 bases and J dropped 0; count of bases not matched to a gene: 6. This CDR3 is built from 16 residues. The CDR3 is CASQAGTGGSGNTIYF. Here the CDR3 DNA reads TGTGCCAGTCAAGCCGGGACAGGGGGCTCTGGAAACACCATATATTTT.

The V gene is TRBV5-6, the J gene TRBJ2-7, with 10 bases identical to TRBD1. This CDR3 region has 15 residues. Germline V gene data show CDR1 as SGHDT and CDR2 as YYEEEE. Unmatched junction bases numbered 3, after V lost 0 bases and J lost 3 bases. The CDR3 DNA sequence: TGTGCCAGCAGCTTGGGACAGGGGGCGGACTACGAGCAGTACTTC. Translating gives CASSLGQGADYEQYF.

This clone was detected a few times. This sequence joins TRBV5-4 and TRBJ2-7; 11 bases line up with TRBD2. Germline V CDR1 and CDR2: SGHNT, YYREEE (reference sequence). Trimming at V came to 4 bases and at J to 4 bases, leaving 4 bases not matched to a gene. This CDR3 region has 14 residues. CDR3 residues: CASSATSGSYEQYF. Written as DNA, the CDR3 is TGTGCCAGCAGCGCTACTAGCGGGAGTTACGAGCAGTACTTC. Looking up the rest from reference TRBV5-4 and TRBJ2-7 gives the full variable domain: ETGVTQSPTHLIKTRGQQVTLRCSSQSGHNTVSWYQQALGQGPQFIFQYYREEENGRGNFPPRFSGLQFPNYSSELNVNALELDDSALYLCASSATSGSYEQYFGPGTRLTVT.

The rearrangement uses TRBV13 and TRBJ1-3, with 7 nucleotides matching TRBD1. The V segment lost 7 bases and the J segment 3 bases; nucleotides outside the gene matches: 3. The CDR3 is 13 residues long. Looked up from germline, CDR1 is PRHDT and CDR2 is FYEKMQ (reference sequence). The CDR3 region is CASNNRGGNTIYF. The CDR3 DNA follows: TGTGCCAGCAACAACAGGGGTGGAAACACCATATATTTT. Supplemented by reference TRBV13 and TRBJ1-3, the full variable domain reads AAGVIQSPRHLIKEKRETATLKCYPIPRHDTVYWYQQGPGQDPQFLISFYEKMQSDKGSIPDRFSAQQFSDYHSELNMSSLELGDSALYFCASNNRGGNTIYFGEGSWLTVV.

The V and J genes are TRBV28 and TRBJ2-1; D might be TRBD2 (6 bases). The CDR3 has 12 residues. Germline-derived CDR1 and CDR2 are MDHEN and SYDVKM. V was cut by 8 bases and J by 4 bases, with 9 bases left in between. The CDR3 loop is CASWEDYNEQFF. CDR3 bases: TGTGCCAGCTGGGAGGATTACAATGAGCAGTTCTTC.

The rearrangement links TRBV6-5 to TRBJ1-2, with a possible D match to TRBD1 (5 bases). Deletions cut 5 bases from V and 1 base from J, with 11 bases between. The CDR3 is 14 residues long. Germline-derived CDR1 and CDR2 are MNHEY and SVGAGI. This CDR3 is CASSPGLINYGYTF. CDR3 DNA sequence: TGTGCCAGCAGTCCAGGGTTGATTAACTATGGCTACACCTTC.

This clone is a singleton in its sample. The chain is built from TRBV19 and TRBJ2-7; 7 bases agree with TRBD1. CDR1 and CDR2 from the germline V gene are LNHDA and SQIVND (reference sequence). There are 12 residues in the CDR3. The V segment lost 3 bases and the J segment 8 bases; nucleotides outside the gene matches: 4. The CDR3 nucleotides read TGTGCCAGTAGTATCCGACAGGGTAAGCAGTACTTC. Its protein product is CASSIRQGKQYF.

The gene calls are TRBV18 and TRBJ1-1; TRBD1 is a possible D gene (6 bases). The CDR3 runs 13 residues. Deletions cut 2 bases from V and 7 bases from J, with 11 bases between. Germline CDR1 KGHSH, CDR2 LQKENI. The CDR3 DNA reads TGTGCCAGCTCACCATGGACAGATAGTGAAGCTTTCTTT. As protein: CASSPWTDSEAFF.

V usage is TRBV29-1 and J usage is TRBJ2-3; TRBD1 aligns across 8 bases. CDR1 and CDR2 (germline): SQVTM, ANQGSEA. The CDR3 covers 14 residues. The trim removed 6 bases at V and 2 bases at J, leaving 7 bases unmatched. CDR3 sequence (DNA): TGCAGCGTCATCGGGACAGGCCACACAGATACGCAGTATTTT. Its translation: CSVIGTGHTDTQYF.

This clone has only one observation. The chain is built from TRBV4-3 and TRBJ1-2; D is ambiguous. The CDR3 spans 13 residues. Trimming took off 0 bases at V and 7 bases at J, with 9 bases between the two ends. Per germline, CDR1 LGHNA and CDR2 YSLEER. The CDR3 nucleotides read TGCGCCAGCAGCCAAGATTTCGGGGTTGGCTACACCTTC. This encodes CASSQDFGVGYTF.

V gene TRBV9 combines with J gene TRBJ2-6; TRBD1 matches 12 bases. Germline-derived CDR1 and CDR2 are SGDLS and YYNGEE. V trimming: 4 bases; J trimming: 3 bases; junction bases outside the gene matches: 14. The CDR3 is made up of 20 amino acids. The DNA of the CDR3 is TGTGCCAGCAGCTCACAGACAGCGGGACAGGGGGCGCGTGGGGCCAACGTCCTGACTTTC. This codes for CASSSQTAGQGARGANVLTF.

The genes are TRBV4-1 and TRBJ1-1, with 9 bases aligning to TRBD1. Germline V gives CDR1 MGHRA, CDR2 YSYEKL. The CDR3 is 16 residues long. Trimming removed 6 bases from V and 5 bases from J; junction bases left unmatched: 13. CDR3 region: CASRPPDRGGWTEAFF. CDR3 bases: TGCGCCAGCAGACCCCCGGACAGGGGTGGGTGGACTGAAGCTTTCTTT.